This entry features one TCR beta chain sequence. The same CDR3 can be traced to other DNA sequences in this sample. Only in-frame clones appear in the TCRdb table, and some are missing; sequencing was by immunoSEQ multiplex PCR. In the table there are 250,000 to 300,000 clones, around 79% of which are singletons. This specimen comes from a study of control samples from healthy donors and cancer patients. This CDR3 spans 13 amino acids. The V gene's germline CDR1 is KGHSH and CDR2 LQKENI. With 3 bases removed from V and 1 base from J, the gap between germline ends came to 6 bases. Sequenced: PBMCs. The V and J genes are TRBV18 and TRBJ1-1; D not certain. The clonotype was recovered from a woman aged 60-75 years with lung cancer. The CDR3 DNA reads TGTGCCAGCTCACCCGCAGGGAACACTGAAGCTTTCTTT. It translates to CASSPAGNTEAFF.